These 29 T cell receptor beta chains were all obtained from the same sample, sequenced in a study of cytomegalovirus exposure and HLA in healthy donors. Researchers ran the PCR with 60 Vbeta and 13 Jbeta primers. Libraries were prepared by immunoSEQ multiplex PCR; TCRdb keeps only in-frame clonotypes and omits some of them. The sample table sets out under 130,000 clones. The sample was PBMCs. Receptors originate from a man over 45 in good health and CMV-seronegative.

The CDR3 coding sequence is TGCGCCAGCAGCCAAGATTCTGGTACTAGGGCTGCTATAACAGATACGCAGTATTTT. It specifies CASSQDSGTRAAITDTQYF. The J gene is TRBJ2-3, the V gene TRBV4-1; TRBD2 might be the D (5 bases). The CDR3 extends over 19 amino acids. Germline V lookup: CDR1 MGHRA, CDR2 YSYEKL. V was trimmed by 0 bases and J by 3 bases, leaving 22 bases between them.

This chain links TRBV14 with TRBJ2-7; TRBD2 matches 8 bases. The CDR3 has 15 amino acids. Germline V CDR1 and CDR2: SGHDN, FVKESK. J gave up 4 bases and V 0 bases, and 5 bases lay outside the gene matches. CDR3 sequence reads: CASSQDHGRGYEQYF. The CDR3 coding sequence is TGTGCCAGCAGCCAAGACCACGGGAGGGGTTACGAGCAGTACTTC.

CDR3 coding DNA: TGTGCCGCAGGAAAAGACAGGGGGGCCAATCAGCCCCAGCATTTT. It translates to CAAGKDRGANQPQHF. V gene TRBV2 combines with J gene TRBJ1-5, with 9 bases lining up with TRBD1. Trimming at V came to 11 bases and at J to 3 bases, leaving 11 bases not matched to a gene. The CDR3 length is 15 residues. The germline gives CDR1 SNHLY, CDR2 FYNNEI.

CDR3 residues: CASSAGPGGDTEAFF. The CDR3 DNA sequence: TGTGCCAGTAGTGCTGGACCGGGGGGGGACACTGAAGCTTTCTTT. The V gene is TRBV19, the J gene TRBJ1-1, with D maybe TRBD1 (5 bases). Trimming took 5 bases from V and 3 from J, leaving 16 bases between them. This CDR3 is 15 amino acids long. From germline, CDR1 is LNHDA and CDR2 SQIVND (reference sequence).

This chain uses TRBV27 with TRBJ2-2; the D is unclear. The CDR3 is made up of 14 amino acids. Germline CDR1 reads MNHEY; CDR2 reads SMNVEV (reference sequence). The V gene lost 10 bases and the J gene lost 1 base, with 13 bases spanning the gap. CDR3 coding DNA: TGTGCCACTTCGGGTTTCATGAACACCGGGGAGCTGTTTTTT. It codes for CATSGFMNTGELFF.

The genes are TRBV30 and TRBJ2-2; TRBD2 aligns across 10 bases. Trimming took 2 bases from V and 4 from J; bases not matched to a gene: 4. Germline-derived CDR1 and CDR2 are GTSNPN and SVGIG (reference sequence). The CDR3 covers 15 residues. CDR3 residues: CAWSTAGGITGELFF. For the CDR3, the DNA is TGTGCCTGGAGTACAGCGGGAGGGATCACCGGGGAGCTGTTTTTT.

The chain combines TRBV10-3 with TRBJ2-7; 7 positions agree with TRBD2. This CDR3 comprises 13 residues. CDR1 is ENHRY, CDR2 SYGVKD, per germline. V shed 3 bases and J 6 bases; nucleotides not matched to a gene: 5. This CDR3 reads CAISEGLVFEQYF. CDR3 in DNA: TGTGCCATCAGTGAAGGACTAGTTTTCGAGCAGTACTTC.

The rearrangement joins TRBV9 to TRBJ1-2; the D gene is possibly TRBD1 (5 bases). The CDR3 length is 11 residues. Germline V gene sequence: CDR1 SGDLS, CDR2 YYNGEE. V lost 3 bases to trimming and J lost 8 bases, with 8 bases between them. CDR3 loop: CASSAYRGYTF. CDR3 DNA sequence: TGTGCCAGCAGCGCTTACAGGGGCTACACCTTC. Full variable domain (missing parts from reference TRBV9 and TRBJ1-2): DSGVTQTPKHLITATGQRVTLRCSPRSGDLSVYWYQQSLDQGLQFLIQYYNGEERAKGNILERFSAQQFPDLHSELNLSSLELGDSALYFCASSAYRGYTFGSGTRLTVV.

The rearrangement links TRBV19 to TRBJ1-2; a possible D gene is TRBD1 (5 bases). Trimming removed 5 bases from V and 0 bases from J, with 16 bases in between. The germline V gene has CDR1 LNHDA and CDR2 SQIVND (reference sequence). CDR3 length equals 16 residues. Here the CDR3 reads CASSPALDTANYGYTF. The CDR3 bases are TGTGCCAGTAGTCCTGCGTTGGACACCGCTAACTATGGCTACACCTTC.

V is TRBV7-8 and J is TRBJ2-7, with D perhaps TRBD2 (5 bases). The CDR3 runs to 15 residues. Deletions cut 5 bases from V and 0 bases from J, with 14 bases between. The germline CDR1 and CDR2 sequences are SGHVS and FQNEAQ. The CDR3 loop reads CASSPGLLVSYEQYF. In DNA form, the CDR3 reads TGTGCCAGCAGCCCTGGACTCCTAGTCTCCTACGAGCAGTACTTC.

V is TRBV18 and J is TRBJ2-7; 7 bases fit TRBD1. V lost 3 bases, J lost 4 bases, and 6 bases stayed unmatched. CDR3 length equals 14 residues. In germline, CDR1 is KGHSH, CDR2 LQKENI. CDR3 bases: TGTGCCAGCTCACCGGGACAGAGAAATTACGAGCAGTACTTC. Protein: CASSPGQRNYEQYF. Looking up the rest from reference TRBV18 and TRBJ2-7 gives the full variable domain: NAGVMQNPRHLVRRRGQEARLRCSPMKGHSHVYWYRQLPEEGLKFMVYLQKENIIDESGMPKERFSAEFPKEGPSILRIQQVVRGDSAAYFCASSPGQRNYEQYFGPGTRLTVT.

This rearrangement joins TRBV19 to TRBJ2-1, with 7 bases lining up with TRBD2. The germline V gene encodes CDR1 LNHDA and CDR2 SQIVND (reference sequence). The junction had 17 bases not matched to a gene; V was cut back by 11 bases and J by 7 bases. The CDR3 sequence is 15 residues long. As DNA, the CDR3 is TGTGCCGCGGCCTCCCCTCTGCGGGAGCTAAATGAGCAGTTCTTC. Protein: CAAASPLRELNEQFF.

The gene calls are TRBV18 and TRBJ1-4, with 9 bases fitting TRBD1. The CDR3 has 14 amino acids. Germline V gene lookup returns CDR1 KGHSH and CDR2 LQKENI. Germline trimming cut 6 bases from V and 8 bases from J; bases unmatched to any gene: 7. DNA of the CDR3: TGTGCCAGCTCGCCGACAGGGGGTTGGGAAAAACTGTTTTTT. Protein product: CASSPTGGWEKLFF.

The chain employs TRBV7-9 and TRBJ1-3, with 7 bases lining up with TRBD1. Germline loops: CDR1 SEHNR, CDR2 FQNEAQ (reference sequence). V gave up 5 bases and J gave up 0 bases; unmatched junction bases: 4. The length of the CDR3 is 15 residues. The CDR3 reads CASSRTGDSGNTIYF. CDR3 sequence (DNA): TGTGCCAGCAGCCGGACAGGAGACTCTGGAAACACCATATATTTT.

The V and J genes are TRBV7-2 and TRBJ2-5; 11 bases are shared with TRBD2. Per the germline V gene, CDR1 is SGHTA and CDR2 is FQGNSA. The CDR3 loop spans 15 amino acids. V lost 3 bases and J lost 4; bases outside the gene matches: 4. The CDR3 spells CASSFSGGAGETQYF. CDR3 nucleotide sequence: TGTGCCAGCAGCTTTAGCGGGGGGGCAGGAGAGACCCAGTACTTC.

This rearrangement joins TRBV4-2 to TRBJ1-5; a weak D match, TRBD1 (6 bases). The CDR3 runs to 18 residues. Germline V gene lookup returns CDR1 LGHNA and CDR2 YNFKEQ. V lost 0 bases, J lost 2 bases, and 17 bases lay in between. The CDR3 protein is CASSQDLTAGAGNQPQHF. In DNA, the CDR3 is TGTGCCAGCAGCCAAGATTTGACCGCAGGGGCTGGCAATCAGCCCCAGCATTTT.

The genes are TRBV30 and TRBJ2-1; TRBD1 matches 7 bases. V was pared by 3 bases and J by 1 base, with 6 bases of the junction left unmatched. CDR3 size: 15 residues. The V gene's germline CDR1 is GTSNPN and CDR2 SVGIG (reference sequence). CDR3 protein: CAWRGQSSSYNEQFF. The CDR3 DNA is TGTGCCTGGAGGGGACAGTCGAGTTCCTACAATGAGCAGTTCTTC.

This sequence joins TRBV11-2 and TRBJ2-7; D remains unclear. In germline, CDR1 is SGHAT, CDR2 FQNNGV. This CDR3 contains 14 residues. V was shortened by 5 bases and J by 1 base, with 12 bases between the two germline ends. The CDR3 region is CASSPPPYSYEQYF. The CDR3 nucleotides read TGTGCCAGCAGCCCCCCCCCGTATTCCTACGAGCAGTACTTC.

This chain joins TRBV5-4 and TRBJ1-3; 7 bases line up with TRBD1. Germline V lookup: CDR1 SGHNT, CDR2 YYREEE (reference sequence). V was pared by 4 bases and J by 3 bases, with 4 bases of the junction left unmatched. The CDR3 is made up of 14 amino acids. The DNA for the CDR3 is TGTGCCAGCAGCCTGACAGGGTTTGGAAACACCATATATTTT. It translates to CASSLTGFGNTIYF.

The CDR3 nucleotides read TGTGCCAGCAGTTTCGGAGGGACCCAGTACTTC. Translated, it gives CASSFGGTQYF. V is TRBV27 and J is TRBJ2-5, with TRBD2 as a possible D gene (5 bases). V lost 3 bases to trimming and J lost 7 bases, with 6 bases between them. CDR1 is MNHEY and CDR2 is SMNVEV in the germline V gene (reference sequence). This CDR3 has 11 amino acids.

The chain has TRBV5-5 and TRBJ2-7; a possible D gene is TRBD2 (5 bases). Between the trimmed V and J ends, which lost 2 bases and 7 bases, there was a span of 13 bases. This CDR3 has 13 residues. CDR1 is SGHKS, CDR2 YYEKEE, per germline (reference sequence). The CDR3 region has the DNA TGTGCCAGCAGCTTCTCGGGGAGTGGGGAGCAGTACTTC. It yields the protein CASSFSGSGEQYF.

The gene calls are TRBV25-1 and TRBJ1-5; unclear D gene. CDR3 length: 12 amino acids. Trimming cost V 5 bases and J 7 bases, with 9 bases left between them. Germline CDR1 reads MGHDK; CDR2 reads SYGVNS. In nucleotides, the CDR3 is TGTGCCAGCAGTACAAGCGGCCAGCCCCAGCATTTT. This encodes CASSTSGQPQHF.

The chain combines TRBV2 with TRBJ1-1, with D uncertain. The CDR3 is 14 residues long. V lost 1 base and J lost 6, with 12 bases in between. Germline lookup yields CDR1 SNHLY and CDR2 FYNNEI. The CDR3 DNA is TGTGCCAGCAGTGAAGTTGGGGAGTGGGCTGAAGCTTTCTTT. Amino acid sequence: CASSEVGEWAEAFF.

This rearrangement joins TRBV5-8 to TRBJ1-1, with a possible D match to TRBD1 (6 bases). CDR1 is SGHTS, CDR2 YDEGEE, per germline. Trimming left V 4 bases short and J 0 bases short, with 13 bases between. The CDR3 is 15 amino acids. CDR3 amino acids: CASSRTGHLNTEAFF. DNA of the CDR3: TGTGCCAGCAGCCGTACGGGACATTTGAACACTGAAGCTTTCTTT.

V is TRBV19 and J is TRBJ2-5; 8 nucleotides match TRBD2. V lost 10 bases to trimming and J lost 4 bases; unmatched junction nucleotides: 11. The CDR3 contains 14 residues. The V gene's germline CDR1 is LNHDA and CDR2 SQIVND (reference sequence). CDR3: CATSGTSNSETQYF. CDR3 DNA sequence: TGTGCCACCTCCGGGACTAGTAACTCAGAGACCCAGTACTTC. Looking up the rest from reference TRBV19 and TRBJ2-5 gives the full variable domain: DGGITQSPKYLFRKEGQNVTLSCEQNLNHDAMYWYRQDPGQGLRLIYYSQIVNDFQKGDIAEGYSVSREKKESFPLTVTSAQKNPTAFYLCATSGTSNSETQYFGPGTRLLVL.

The chain is built from TRBV6-6 and TRBJ1-3; maybe TRBD1 (5 bases). The CDR3 contains 14 residues. Germline V gene sequence: CDR1 MNHNY, CDR2 SVGAGI (reference sequence). V was clipped by 10 bases and J by 0 bases, with 13 bases between them. The CDR3 nucleotides read TGTGCCAACAAACAGGCGACCTCTGGAAACACCATATATTTT. Its translation: CANKQATSGNTIYF.

V is TRBV7-9 and J is TRBJ2-3; TRBD1 agrees at 9 bases. The CDR3 runs to 17 residues. Germline CDR1 is SEHNR and CDR2 is FQNEAQ (reference sequence). V was pared by 6 bases and J by 3 bases, with 13 bases of the junction left unmatched. The CDR3 DNA sequence: TGTGCCAGCAGTACCAACACGATCGGGACAGGGACAGATACGCAGTATTTT. Encoded protein: CASSTNTIGTGTDTQYF.

The chain couples TRBV5-5 to TRBJ2-5, with TRBD2 identical over 9 bases. In germline, CDR1 is SGHKS, CDR2 YYEKEE (reference sequence). The junction had 6 bases not matched to a gene; V was cut back by 0 bases and J by 3 bases. CDR3 length: 16 amino acids. The DNA of the CDR3 is TGTGCCAGCAGCTTGGTTGCGACTAGCGGTAAAGAGACCCAGTACTTC. Translated: CASSLVATSGKETQYF. The whole variable domain, filled in from reference TRBV5-5 and TRBJ2-5, reads DAGVTQSPTHLIKTRGQQVTLRCSPISGHKSVSWYQQVLGQGPQFIFQYYEKEERGRGNFPDRFSARQFPNYSSELNVNALLLGDSALYLCASSLVATSGKETQYFGPGTRLLVL.

V gene TRBV5-6 combines with J gene TRBJ2-3; 7 bases are a match to TRBD2. CDR3 size: 17 residues. Germline CDR1 reads SGHDT; CDR2 reads YYEEEE. After removal of 4 bases from V and 4 bases from J, the junction contained 15 bases not matched to a gene. CDR3 amino acids: CASSPVRAGRTPDTQYF. CDR3 DNA: TGTGCCAGCAGCCCGGTCAGGGCCGGGAGGACCCCAGATACGCAGTATTTT.